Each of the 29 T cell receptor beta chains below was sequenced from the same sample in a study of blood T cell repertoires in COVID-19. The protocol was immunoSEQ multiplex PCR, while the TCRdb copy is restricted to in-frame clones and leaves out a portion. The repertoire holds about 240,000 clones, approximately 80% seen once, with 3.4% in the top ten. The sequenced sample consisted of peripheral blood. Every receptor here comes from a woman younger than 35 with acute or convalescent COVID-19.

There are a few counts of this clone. CDR3 amino acids: CASSPTSGVPYEQYF. In nucleotides, the CDR3 is TGTGCCAGCAGCCCCACTAGCGGGGTTCCCTACGAGCAGTACTTC. The gene calls are TRBV7-9 and TRBJ2-7; 10 bases are shared with TRBD2. Per germline, CDR1 SEHNR and CDR2 FQNEAQ (reference sequence). The CDR3 runs to 15 residues. V lost 5 bases, J lost 2 bases, and 6 bases stayed unmatched.

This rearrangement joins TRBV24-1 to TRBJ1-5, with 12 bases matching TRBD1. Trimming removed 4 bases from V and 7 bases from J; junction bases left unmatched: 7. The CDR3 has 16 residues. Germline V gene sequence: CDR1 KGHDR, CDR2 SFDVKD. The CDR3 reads CATSEAGTGGDQPQHF. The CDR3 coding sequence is TGTGCCACCAGTGAGGCCGGGACAGGGGGCGACCAGCCCCAGCATTTT.

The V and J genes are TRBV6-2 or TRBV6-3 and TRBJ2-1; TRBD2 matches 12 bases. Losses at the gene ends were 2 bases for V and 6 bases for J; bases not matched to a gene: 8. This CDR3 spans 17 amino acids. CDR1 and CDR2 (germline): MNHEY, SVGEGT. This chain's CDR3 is CASSYPPTSGGINEQFF. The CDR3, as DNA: TGTGCCAGCAGTTACCCCCCCACTAGCGGGGGGATCAATGAGCAGTTCTTC.

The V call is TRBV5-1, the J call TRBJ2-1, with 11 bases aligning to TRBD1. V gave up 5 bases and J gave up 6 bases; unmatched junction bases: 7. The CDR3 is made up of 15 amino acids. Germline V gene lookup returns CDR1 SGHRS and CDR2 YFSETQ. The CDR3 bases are TGCGCCAGCAGTATTGGGACAGGGGGAACCAATGAGCAGTTCTTC. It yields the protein CASSIGTGGTNEQFF.

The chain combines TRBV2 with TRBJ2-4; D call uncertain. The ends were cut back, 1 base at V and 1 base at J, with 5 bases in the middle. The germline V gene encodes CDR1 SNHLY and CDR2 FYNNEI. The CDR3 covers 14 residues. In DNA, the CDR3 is TGTGCCAGCAGTGAAGACGGGGCCAAAAACATTCAGTACTTC. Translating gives CASSEDGAKNIQYF.

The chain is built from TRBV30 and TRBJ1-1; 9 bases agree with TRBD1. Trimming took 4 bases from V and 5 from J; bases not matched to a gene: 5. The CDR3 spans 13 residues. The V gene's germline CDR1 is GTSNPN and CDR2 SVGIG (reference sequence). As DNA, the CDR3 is TGTGCCTGGATCACAGGGGGCAGGACTGAAGCTTTCTTT. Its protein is CAWITGGRTEAFF.

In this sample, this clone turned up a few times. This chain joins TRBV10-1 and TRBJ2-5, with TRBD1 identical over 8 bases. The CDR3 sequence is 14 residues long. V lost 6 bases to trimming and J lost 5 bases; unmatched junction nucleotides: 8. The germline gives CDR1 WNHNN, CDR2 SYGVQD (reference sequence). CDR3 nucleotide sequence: TGCGCCAGCAGGGGGACAGGAGGTTGGGAGACCCAGTACTTC. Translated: CASRGTGGWETQYF.

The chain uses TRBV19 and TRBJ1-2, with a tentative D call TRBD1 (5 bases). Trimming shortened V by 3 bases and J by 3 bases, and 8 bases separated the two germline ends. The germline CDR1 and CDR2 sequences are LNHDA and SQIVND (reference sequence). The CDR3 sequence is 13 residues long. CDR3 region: CASSIRDHYGYTF. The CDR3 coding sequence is TGTGCCAGTAGTATCAGGGATCACTATGGCTACACCTTC.

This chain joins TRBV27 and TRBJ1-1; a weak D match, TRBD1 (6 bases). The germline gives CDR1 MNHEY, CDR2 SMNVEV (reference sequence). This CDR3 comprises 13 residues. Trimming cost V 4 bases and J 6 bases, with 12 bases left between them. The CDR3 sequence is CASSYTGRAEAFF. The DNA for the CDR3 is TGTGCCAGCAGTTATACAGGGAGGGCTGAAGCTTTCTTT.

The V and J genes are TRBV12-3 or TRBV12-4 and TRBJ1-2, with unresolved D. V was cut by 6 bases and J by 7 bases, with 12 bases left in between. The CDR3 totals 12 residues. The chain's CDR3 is CASSRDLTGYTF. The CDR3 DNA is TGTGCCAGCAGCCGGGATCTGACTGGCTACACCTTC.

The CDR3: CASSSSFGGNTIYF. The DNA for the CDR3 is TGTGCCAGCAGCTCATCCTTCGGGGGAAACACCATATATTTT. The genes are TRBV13 and TRBJ1-3; no clear D. Trimming stripped 4 bases from V and 4 bases from J, with 11 bases between. CDR3 length equals 14 residues. Per germline, CDR1 PRHDT and CDR2 FYEKMQ (reference sequence).

The CDR3 DNA is TGTGCCAGCAGGGGGGCGAATCAAGAGACCCAGTACTTC. Its translation: CASRGANQETQYF. The gene calls are TRBV9 and TRBJ2-5; the D gene is possibly TRBD1 (6 bases). V dropped 5 bases and J dropped 2 bases, with 10 bases sitting between them. CDR1 is SGDLS and CDR2 is YYNGEE in the germline V gene. CDR3 size: 13 residues.

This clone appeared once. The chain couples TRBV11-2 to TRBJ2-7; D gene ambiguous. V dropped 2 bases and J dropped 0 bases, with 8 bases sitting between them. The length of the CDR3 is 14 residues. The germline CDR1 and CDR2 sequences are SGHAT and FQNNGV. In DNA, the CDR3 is TGTGCCAGCAGCTTAAATAGAGCCTCCTACGAGCAGTACTTC. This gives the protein CASSLNRASYEQYF.

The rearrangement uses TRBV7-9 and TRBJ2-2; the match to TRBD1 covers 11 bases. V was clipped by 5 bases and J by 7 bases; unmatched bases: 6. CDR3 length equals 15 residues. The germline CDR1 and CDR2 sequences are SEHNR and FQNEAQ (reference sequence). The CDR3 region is CASSPGQGAVGELFF. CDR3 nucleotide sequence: TGTGCCAGCAGCCCAGGACAGGGGGCGGTCGGGGAGCTGTTTTTT.

The CDR3 DNA follows: TGTGCCAGCACCGCTCCCGACCCGGGGGTTCCCTATGGCTACACCTTC. Its translation is CASTAPDPGVPYGYTF. The gene calls are TRBV7-9 and TRBJ1-2, with D perhaps matching TRBD1 (5 bases). Germline V gene sequence: CDR1 SEHNR, CDR2 FQNEAQ (reference sequence). The CDR3 sequence is 16 residues long. Trimming cost V 7 bases and J 4 bases, with 22 bases left between them.

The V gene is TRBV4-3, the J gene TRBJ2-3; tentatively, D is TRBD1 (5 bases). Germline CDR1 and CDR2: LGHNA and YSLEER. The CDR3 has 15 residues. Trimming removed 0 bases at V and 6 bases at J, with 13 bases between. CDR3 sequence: CASSQEGRPGDTQYF. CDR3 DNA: TGCGCCAGCAGCCAAGAGGGCCGTCCAGGGGATACGCAGTATTTT.

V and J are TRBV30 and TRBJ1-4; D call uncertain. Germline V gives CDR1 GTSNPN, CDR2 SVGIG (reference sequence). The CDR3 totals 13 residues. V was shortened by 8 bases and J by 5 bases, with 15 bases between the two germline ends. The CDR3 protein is CALERGSNEKLFF. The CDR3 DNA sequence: TGTGCCCTCGAAAGAGGGTCGAATGAAAAACTGTTTTTT.

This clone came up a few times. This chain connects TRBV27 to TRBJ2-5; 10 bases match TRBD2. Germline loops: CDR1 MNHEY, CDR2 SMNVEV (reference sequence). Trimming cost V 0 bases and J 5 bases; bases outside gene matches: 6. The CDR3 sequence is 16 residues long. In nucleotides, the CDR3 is TGTGCCAGCAGTTTATCTGTCCTAGCGGGAGAGGAGACCCAGTACTTC. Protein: CASSLSVLAGEETQYF.

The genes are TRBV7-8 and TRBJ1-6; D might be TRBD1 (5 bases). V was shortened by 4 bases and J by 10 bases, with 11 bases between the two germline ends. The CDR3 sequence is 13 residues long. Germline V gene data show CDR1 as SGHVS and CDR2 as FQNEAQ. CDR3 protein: CASSSRQGSPLHF. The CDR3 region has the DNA TGTGCCAGCAGCTCTCGCCAGGGCTCACCCCTCCACTTT.

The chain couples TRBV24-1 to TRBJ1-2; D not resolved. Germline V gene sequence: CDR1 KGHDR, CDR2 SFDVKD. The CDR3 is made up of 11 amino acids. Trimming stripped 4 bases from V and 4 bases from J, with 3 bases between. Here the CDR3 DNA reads TGTGCCACCAGTGACTCCTATGGCTACACCTTC. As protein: CATSDSYGYTF.

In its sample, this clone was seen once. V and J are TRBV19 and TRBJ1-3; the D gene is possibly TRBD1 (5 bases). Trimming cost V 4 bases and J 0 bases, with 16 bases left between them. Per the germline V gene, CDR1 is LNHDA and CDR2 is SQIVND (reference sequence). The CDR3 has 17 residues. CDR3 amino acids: CASSREGAVSSGNTIYF. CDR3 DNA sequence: TGTGCCAGTAGTAGAGAAGGGGCGGTGAGCTCTGGAAACACCATATATTTT.

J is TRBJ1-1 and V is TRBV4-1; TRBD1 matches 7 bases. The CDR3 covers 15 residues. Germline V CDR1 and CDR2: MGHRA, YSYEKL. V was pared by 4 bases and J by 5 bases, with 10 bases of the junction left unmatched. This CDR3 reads CASSPADRLGTEAFF. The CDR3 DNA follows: TGCGCCAGCAGCCCAGCGGACAGGTTGGGGACTGAAGCTTTCTTT.

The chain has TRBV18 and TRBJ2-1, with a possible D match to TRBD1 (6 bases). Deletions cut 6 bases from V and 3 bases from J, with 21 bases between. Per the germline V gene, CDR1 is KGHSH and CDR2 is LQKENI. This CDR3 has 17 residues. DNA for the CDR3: TGTGCCAGCTCGAACTCAACAGGGCCCCCCGGCTACAATGAGCAGTTCTTC. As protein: CASSNSTGPPGYNEQFF.

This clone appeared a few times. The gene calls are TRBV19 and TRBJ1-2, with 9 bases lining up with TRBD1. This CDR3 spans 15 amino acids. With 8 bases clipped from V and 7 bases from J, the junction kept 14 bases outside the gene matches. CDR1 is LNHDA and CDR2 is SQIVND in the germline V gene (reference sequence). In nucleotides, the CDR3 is TGTGCCAGTCACAGTACGGGACAGGGTGTGAGTGGCTACACCTTC. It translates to CASHSTGQGVSGYTF.

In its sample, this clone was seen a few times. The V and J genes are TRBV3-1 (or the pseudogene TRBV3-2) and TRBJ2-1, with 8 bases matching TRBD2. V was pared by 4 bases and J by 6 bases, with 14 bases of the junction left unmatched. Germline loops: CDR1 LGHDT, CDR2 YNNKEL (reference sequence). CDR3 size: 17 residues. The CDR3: CASSLLKGTSFRNEQFF. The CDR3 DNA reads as TGTGCCAGCAGCCTCCTCAAAGGGACTAGTTTCCGCAATGAGCAGTTCTTC.

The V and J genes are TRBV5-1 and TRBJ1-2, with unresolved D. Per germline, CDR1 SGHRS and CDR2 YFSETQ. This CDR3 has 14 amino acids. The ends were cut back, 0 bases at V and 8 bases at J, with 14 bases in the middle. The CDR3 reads CASSLADGRGGYTF. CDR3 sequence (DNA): TGCGCCAGCAGCTTGGCGGATGGCCGAGGGGGCTACACCTTC.

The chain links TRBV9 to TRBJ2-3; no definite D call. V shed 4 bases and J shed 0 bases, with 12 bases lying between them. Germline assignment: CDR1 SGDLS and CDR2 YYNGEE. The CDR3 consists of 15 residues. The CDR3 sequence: CASSPIRLSTDTQYF. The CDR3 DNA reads TGTGCCAGCAGCCCAATCAGGCTTAGCACAGATACGCAGTATTTT.

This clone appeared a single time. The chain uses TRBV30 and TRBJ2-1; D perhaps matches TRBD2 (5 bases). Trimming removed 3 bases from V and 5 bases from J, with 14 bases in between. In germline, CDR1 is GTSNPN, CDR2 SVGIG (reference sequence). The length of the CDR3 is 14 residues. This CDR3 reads CAWRRIPGNNEQFF. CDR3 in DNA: TGTGCCTGGAGGAGGATCCCCGGGAACAATGAGCAGTTCTTC.

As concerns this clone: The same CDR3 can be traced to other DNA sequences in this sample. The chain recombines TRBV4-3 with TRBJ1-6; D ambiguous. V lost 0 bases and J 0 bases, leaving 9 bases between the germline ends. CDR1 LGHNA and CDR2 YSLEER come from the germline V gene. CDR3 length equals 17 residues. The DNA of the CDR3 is TGCGCCAGCAGCCAAGATGTCAGAAGCTCCTATAATTCACCCCTCCACTTT. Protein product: CASSQDVRSSYNSPLHF.